This section outlines one T cell receptor (beta chain) sequence together with its context. V was clipped by 5 bases and J by 7 bases, with 11 bases between them. From germline, CDR1 is SGHAT and CDR2 FQNNGV. CDR3 length: 13 amino acids. Measured with immunoSEQ multiplex PCR; TCRdb has only the in-frame clones, and not every one. The sample lists roughly 62,000 clones; around 85% were seen once. The sample originates from a study of OX40 agonist ivuxolimab in advanced cancers. V and J are TRBV11-2 and TRBJ1-4; weak D call: TRBD1 (6 bases). Source: CD4+ or CD8+ T cells sorted from blood, taken in a trial of the OX40 agonist ivuxolimab. This receptor was taken from an adult with an advanced solid tumor such as melanoma, head and neck, liver or kidney cancer. The CDR3 sequence is CASSRGASEKLFF. The CDR3 DNA is TGTGCCAGCAGCCGGGGGGCTAGTGAAAAACTGTTTTTT.